Sequencing of this T cell receptor beta chain was carried out in a study of blood T cell repertoires in COVID-19. The wider study: The United States, Italy and Spain were the sources of the acute and convalescent COVID-19 samples. PBMCs, B-cell-depleted T cells, or T cells were the source of the cDNA or gDNA that made up the material.

A Seattle source enrolled patients during active infection and followed them longitudinally. Authors' analysis steps: Amplified reference gene primers provided the basis for estimating nucleated cell counts. Profiled with immunoSEQ multiplex PCR; TCRdb holds only in-frame clones, not every one. V and J calls and clone size are copied from that table; D and trimming were computed from the DNA. The repertoire consists of 300,000 to 400,000 clones, with less than 90% occurring once and the leading ten covering 7.1%. Material for sequencing was peripheral blood. The sequence was collected from a woman in her sixties or seventies with COVID-19, enrolled during active disease.

The CDR3 sequence: CASSEGSSLGNTIYF. CDR3 nucleotides: TGTGCCAGCAGTGAAGGGAGCAGCCTCGGAAACACCATATATTTT. This sequence joins TRBV6-1 and TRBJ1-3; D gene uncertain. The CDR3 runs 15 residues. From germline, CDR1 is MNHNS and CDR2 SASEGT. The V and J ends lost 1 base and 4 bases respectively, with 11 bases between them.